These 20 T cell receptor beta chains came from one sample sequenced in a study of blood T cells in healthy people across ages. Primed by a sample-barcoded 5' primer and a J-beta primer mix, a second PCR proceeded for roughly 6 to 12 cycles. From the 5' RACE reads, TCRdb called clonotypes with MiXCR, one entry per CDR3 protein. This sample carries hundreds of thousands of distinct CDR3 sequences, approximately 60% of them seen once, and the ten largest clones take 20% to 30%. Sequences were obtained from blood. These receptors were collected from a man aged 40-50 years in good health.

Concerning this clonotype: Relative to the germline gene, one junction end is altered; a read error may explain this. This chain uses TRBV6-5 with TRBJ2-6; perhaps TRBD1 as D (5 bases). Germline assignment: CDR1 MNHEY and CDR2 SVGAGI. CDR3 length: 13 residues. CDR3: CASRRSGASVLTF. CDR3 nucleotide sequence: TGTGCCAGCAGACGCTCTGGGGCCAGCGTCCTGACTTTC.

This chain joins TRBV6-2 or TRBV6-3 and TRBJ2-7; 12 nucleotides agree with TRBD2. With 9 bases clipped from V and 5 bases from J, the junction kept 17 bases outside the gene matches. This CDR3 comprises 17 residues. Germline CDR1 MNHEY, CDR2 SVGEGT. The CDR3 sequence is CASLDTLAGGPLNEQYF. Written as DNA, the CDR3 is TGTGCCAGTCTCGACACCCTAGCGGGAGGGCCTCTGAACGAGCAGTACTTC.

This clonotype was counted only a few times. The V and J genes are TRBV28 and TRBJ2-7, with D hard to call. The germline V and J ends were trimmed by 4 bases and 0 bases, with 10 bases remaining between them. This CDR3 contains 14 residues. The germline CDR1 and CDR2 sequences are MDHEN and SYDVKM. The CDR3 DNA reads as TGTGCCAGCAGTTACATACACCACTCCTACGAGCAGTACTTC. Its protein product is CASSYIHHSYEQYF. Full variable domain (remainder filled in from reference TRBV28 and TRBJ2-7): DVKVTQSSRYLVKRTGEKVFLECVQDMDHENMFWYRQDPGLGLRLIYFSYDVKMKEKGDIPEGYSVSREKKERFSLILESASTNQTSMYLCASSYIHHSYEQYFGPGTRLTVT.

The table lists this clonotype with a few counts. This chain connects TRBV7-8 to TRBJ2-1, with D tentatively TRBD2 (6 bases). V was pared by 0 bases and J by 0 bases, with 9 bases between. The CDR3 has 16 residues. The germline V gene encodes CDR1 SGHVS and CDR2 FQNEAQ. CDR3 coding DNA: TGTGCCAGCAGCTTAGCGGGGGACTCCTCCTACAATGAGCAGTTCTTC. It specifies CASSLAGDSSYNEQFF.

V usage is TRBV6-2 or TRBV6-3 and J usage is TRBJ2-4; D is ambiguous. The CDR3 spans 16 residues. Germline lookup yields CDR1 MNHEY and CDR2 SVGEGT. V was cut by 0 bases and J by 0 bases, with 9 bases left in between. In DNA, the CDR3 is TGTGCCAGCAGTTACTCAGAGGATCTAGCCAAAAACATTCAGTACTTC. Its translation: CASSYSEDLAKNIQYF.

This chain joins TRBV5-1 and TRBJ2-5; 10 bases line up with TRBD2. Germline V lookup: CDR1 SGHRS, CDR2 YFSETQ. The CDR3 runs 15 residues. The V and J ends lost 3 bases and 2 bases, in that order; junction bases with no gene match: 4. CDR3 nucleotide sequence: TGCGCCAGCAGCTACGGACTAGCGGCGCAAGAGACCCAGTACTTC. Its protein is CASSYGLAAQETQYF.

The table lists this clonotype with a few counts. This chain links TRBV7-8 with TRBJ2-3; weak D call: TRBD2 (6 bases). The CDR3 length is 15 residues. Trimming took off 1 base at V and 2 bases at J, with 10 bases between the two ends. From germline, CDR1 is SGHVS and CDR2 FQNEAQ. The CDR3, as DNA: TGTGCCAGCAGCTTAGTGGGCGGGACCACAGATACGCAGTATTTT. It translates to CASSLVGGTTDTQYF.

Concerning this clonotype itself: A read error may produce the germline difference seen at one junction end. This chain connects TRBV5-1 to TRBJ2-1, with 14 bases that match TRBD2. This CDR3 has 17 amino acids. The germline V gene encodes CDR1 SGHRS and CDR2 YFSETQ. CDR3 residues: CASSWGTSGGSYDEQFF. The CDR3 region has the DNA TGCGCCAGCAGCTGGGGGACTAGCGGGGGATCCTACGATGAGCAGTTCTTC.

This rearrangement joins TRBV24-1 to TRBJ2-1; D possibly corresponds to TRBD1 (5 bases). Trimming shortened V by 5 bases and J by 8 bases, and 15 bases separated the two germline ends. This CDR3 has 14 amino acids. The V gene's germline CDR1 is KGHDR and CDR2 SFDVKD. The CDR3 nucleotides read TGTGCCACCAGTGCAGGGCACCATTTCTATGAGCAGTTCTTC. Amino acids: CATSAGHHFYEQFF.

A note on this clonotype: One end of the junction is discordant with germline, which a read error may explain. In DNA form, the CDR3 reads TGTGCCAGCAGCCCCTCAGGGTTCCCCTACAAGCAGTACTTC. Protein sequence: CASSPSGFPYKQYF. The rearrangement links TRBV28 to TRBJ2-7, with D perhaps TRBD1 (5 bases). The CDR3 covers 14 residues. Per germline, CDR1 MDHEN and CDR2 SYDVKM.

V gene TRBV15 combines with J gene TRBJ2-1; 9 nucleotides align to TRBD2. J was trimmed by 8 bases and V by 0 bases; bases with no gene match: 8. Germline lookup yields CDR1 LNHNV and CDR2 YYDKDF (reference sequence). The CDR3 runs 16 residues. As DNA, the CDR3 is TGTGCCACCAGCAGAGATGCTAGCGGGGTGGGCGATGAGCAGTTCTTC. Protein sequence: CATSRDASGVGDEQFF.

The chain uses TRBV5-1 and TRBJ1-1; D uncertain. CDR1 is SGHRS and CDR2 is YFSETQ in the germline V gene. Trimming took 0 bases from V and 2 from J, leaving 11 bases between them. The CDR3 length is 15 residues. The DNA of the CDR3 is TGCGCCAGCAGCTTGGGGGCCAGAGATAACACTGAAGCTTTCTTT. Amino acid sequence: CASSLGARDNTEAFF.

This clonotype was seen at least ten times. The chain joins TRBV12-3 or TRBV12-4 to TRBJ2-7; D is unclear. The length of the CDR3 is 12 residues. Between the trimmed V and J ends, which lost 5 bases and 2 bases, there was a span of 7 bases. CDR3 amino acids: CASSPGPYEQYF. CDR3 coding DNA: TGTGCCAGCAGTCCCGGACCCTACGAGCAGTACTTC.

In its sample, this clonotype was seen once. CDR3 region: CASVSTSGINEQFF. The DNA for the CDR3 is TGTGCCAGCGTCTCGACTAGCGGGATCAATGAGCAGTTCTTC. This chain links TRBV6-2 or TRBV6-3 with TRBJ2-1; 11 bases align to TRBD2. The ends lost 8 bases at V and 6 bases at J; junction bases unmatched: 6. The CDR3 has 14 residues. Germline lookup yields CDR1 MNHEY and CDR2 SVGEGT.

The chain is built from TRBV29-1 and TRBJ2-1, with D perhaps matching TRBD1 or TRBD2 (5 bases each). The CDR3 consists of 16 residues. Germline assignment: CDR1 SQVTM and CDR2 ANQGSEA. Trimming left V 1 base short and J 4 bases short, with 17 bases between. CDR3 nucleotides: TGCAGCGTTGAAGTAGAGAGGGGCCTTTTTTACAATGAGCAGTTCTTC. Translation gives CSVEVERGLFYNEQFF.

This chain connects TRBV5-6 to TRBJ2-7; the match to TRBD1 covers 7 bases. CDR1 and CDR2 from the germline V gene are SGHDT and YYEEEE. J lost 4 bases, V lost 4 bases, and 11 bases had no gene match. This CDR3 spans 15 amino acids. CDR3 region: CASSEIPGQQYEQYF. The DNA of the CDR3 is TGTGCCAGCAGCGAAATACCGGGACAGCAGTACGAGCAGTACTTC.

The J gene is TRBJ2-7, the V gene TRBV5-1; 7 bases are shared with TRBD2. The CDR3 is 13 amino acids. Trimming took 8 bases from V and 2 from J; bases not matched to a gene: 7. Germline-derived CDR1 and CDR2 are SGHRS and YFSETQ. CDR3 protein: CASHSGPTYEQYF. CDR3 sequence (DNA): TGCGCCAGTCATAGCGGGCCAACCTACGAGCAGTACTTC. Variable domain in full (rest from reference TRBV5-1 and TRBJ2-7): KAGVTQTPRYLIKTRGQQVTLSCSPISGHRSVSWYQQTPGQGLQFLFEYFSETQRNKGNFPGRFSGRQFSNSRSEMNVSTLELGDSALYLCASHSGPTYEQYFGPGTRLTVT.

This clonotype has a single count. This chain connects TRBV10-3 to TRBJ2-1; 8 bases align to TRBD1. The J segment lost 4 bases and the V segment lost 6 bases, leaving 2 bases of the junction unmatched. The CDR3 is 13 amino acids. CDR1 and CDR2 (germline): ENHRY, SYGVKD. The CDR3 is CAIRGTGYNEQFF. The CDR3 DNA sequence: TGTGCCATCAGGGGGACAGGATACAATGAGCAGTTCTTC.

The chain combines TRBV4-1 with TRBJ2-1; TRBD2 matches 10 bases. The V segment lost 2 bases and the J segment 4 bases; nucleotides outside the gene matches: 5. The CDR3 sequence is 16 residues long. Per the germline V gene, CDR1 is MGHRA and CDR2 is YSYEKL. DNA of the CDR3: TGCGCCAGCAGCCAAACTAGCGGGACCGGATACAATGAGCAGTTCTTC. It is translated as CASSQTSGTGYNEQFF.

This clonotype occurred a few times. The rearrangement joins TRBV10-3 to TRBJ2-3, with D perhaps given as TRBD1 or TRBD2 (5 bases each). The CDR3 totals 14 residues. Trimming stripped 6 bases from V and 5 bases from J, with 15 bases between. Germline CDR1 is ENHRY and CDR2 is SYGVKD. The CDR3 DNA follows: TGTGCCATCAGAGGATATCGTGGGGGAGATACGCAGTATTTT. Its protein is CAIRGYRGGDTQYF.